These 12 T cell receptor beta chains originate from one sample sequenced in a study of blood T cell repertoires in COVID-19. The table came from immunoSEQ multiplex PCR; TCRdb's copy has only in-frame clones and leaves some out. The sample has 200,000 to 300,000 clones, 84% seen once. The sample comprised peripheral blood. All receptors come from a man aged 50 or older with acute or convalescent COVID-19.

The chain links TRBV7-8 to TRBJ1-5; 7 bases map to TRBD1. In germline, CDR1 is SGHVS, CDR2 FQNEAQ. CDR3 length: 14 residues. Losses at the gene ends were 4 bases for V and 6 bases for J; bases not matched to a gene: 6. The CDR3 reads CASSYYRGSQPQHF. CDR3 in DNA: TGTGCCAGCAGCTATTACAGGGGTAGTCAGCCCCAGCATTTT.

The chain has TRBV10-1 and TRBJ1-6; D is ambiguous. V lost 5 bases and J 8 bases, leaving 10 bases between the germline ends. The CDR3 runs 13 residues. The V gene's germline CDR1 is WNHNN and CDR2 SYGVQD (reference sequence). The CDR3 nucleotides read TGCGCCAGCAGTCGGGAGAAGGATTCACCCCTCCACTTT. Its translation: CASSREKDSPLHF.

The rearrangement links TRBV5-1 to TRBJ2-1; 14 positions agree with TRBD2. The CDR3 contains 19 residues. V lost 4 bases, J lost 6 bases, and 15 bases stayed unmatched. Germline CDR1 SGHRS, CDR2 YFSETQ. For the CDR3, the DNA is TGCGCCAGCAGCCCCTCCGGGACTAGCGGGGGACTTGGGTCCAATGAGCAGTTCTTC. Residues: CASSPSGTSGGLGSNEQFF.

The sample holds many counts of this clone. The CDR3 here is CASSSREQGNTEAFF. CDR3 bases: TGTGCCAGCAGTTCTCGGGAACAGGGGAACACTGAAGCTTTCTTT. The chain recombines TRBV27 with TRBJ1-1; D is perhaps TRBD1 (6 bases). V was shortened by 4 bases and J by 1 base, with 13 bases between the two germline ends. The CDR3 runs 15 residues. Germline V gives CDR1 MNHEY, CDR2 SMNVEV (reference sequence).

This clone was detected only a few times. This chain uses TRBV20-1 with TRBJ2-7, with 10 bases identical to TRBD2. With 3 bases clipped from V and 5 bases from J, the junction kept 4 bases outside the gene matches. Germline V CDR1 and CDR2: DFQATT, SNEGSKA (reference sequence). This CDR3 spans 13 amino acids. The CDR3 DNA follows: TGCAGTGCTAGTTCTAGCGGGAGCCACGAGCAGTACTTC. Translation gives CSASSSGSHEQYF.

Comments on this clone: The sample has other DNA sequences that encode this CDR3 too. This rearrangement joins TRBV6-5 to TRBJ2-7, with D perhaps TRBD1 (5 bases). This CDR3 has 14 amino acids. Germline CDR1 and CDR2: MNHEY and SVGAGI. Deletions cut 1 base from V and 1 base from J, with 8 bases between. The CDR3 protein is CASSYYPGSYEQYF. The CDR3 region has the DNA TGTGCCAGCAGTTACTACCCAGGGTCCTACGAGCAGTACTTC.

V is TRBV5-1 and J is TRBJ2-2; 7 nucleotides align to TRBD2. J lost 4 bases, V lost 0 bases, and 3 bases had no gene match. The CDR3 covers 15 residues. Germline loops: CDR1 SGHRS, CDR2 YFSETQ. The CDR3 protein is CASSLGTGGTGELFF. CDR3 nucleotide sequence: TGCGCCAGCAGCTTGGGGACGGGGGGCACCGGGGAGCTGTTTTTT. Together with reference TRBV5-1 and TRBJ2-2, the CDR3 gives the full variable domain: KAGVTQTPRYLIKTRGQQVTLSCSPISGHRSVSWYQQTPGQGLQFLFEYFSETQRNKGNFPGRFSGRQFSNSRSEMNVSTLELGDSALYLCASSLGTGGTGELFFGEGSRLTVL.

CDR3 amino acids: CASSFLGLGGELFF. CDR3 bases: TGTGCCAGCAGCTTCTTGGGACTAGGCGGGGAGCTGTTTTTT. The chain has TRBV11-2 and TRBJ2-2; TRBD2 agrees at 8 bases. The CDR3 consists of 14 residues. Trimming at V came to 3 bases and at J to 7 bases, leaving 4 bases not matched to a gene. CDR1 and CDR2 (germline): SGHAT, FQNNGV.

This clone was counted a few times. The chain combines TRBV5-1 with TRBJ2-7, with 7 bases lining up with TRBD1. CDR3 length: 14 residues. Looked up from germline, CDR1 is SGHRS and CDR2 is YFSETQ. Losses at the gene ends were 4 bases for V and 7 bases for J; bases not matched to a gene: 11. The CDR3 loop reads CASSIDRVDAEQYF. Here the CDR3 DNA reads TGCGCCAGCAGCATCGACAGGGTGGACGCGGAGCAGTACTTC. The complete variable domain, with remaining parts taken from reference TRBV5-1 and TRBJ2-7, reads KAGVTQTPRYLIKTRGQQVTLSCSPISGHRSVSWYQQTPGQGLQFLFEYFSETQRNKGNFPGRFSGRQFSNSRSEMNVSTLELGDSALYLCASSIDRVDAEQYFGPGTRLTVT.

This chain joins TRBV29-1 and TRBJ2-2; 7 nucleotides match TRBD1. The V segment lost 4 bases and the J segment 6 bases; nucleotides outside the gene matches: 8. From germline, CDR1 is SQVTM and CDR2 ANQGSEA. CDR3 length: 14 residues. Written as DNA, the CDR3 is TGCAGCGTTGGAGGACCCGACAGGGCCGGGGAGCTGTTTTTT. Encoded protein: CSVGGPDRAGELFF.

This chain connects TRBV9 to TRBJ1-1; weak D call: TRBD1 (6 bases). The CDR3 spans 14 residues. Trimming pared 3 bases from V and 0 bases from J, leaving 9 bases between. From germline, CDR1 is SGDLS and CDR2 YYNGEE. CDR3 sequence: CASSATGLNTEAFF. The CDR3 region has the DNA TGTGCCAGCAGCGCTACAGGGTTGAACACTGAAGCTTTCTTT. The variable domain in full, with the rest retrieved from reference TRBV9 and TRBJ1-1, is DSGVTQTPKHLITATGQRVTLRCSPRSGDLSVYWYQQSLDQGLQFLIQYYNGEERAKGNILERFSAQQFPDLHSELNLSSLELGDSALYFCASSATGLNTEAFFGQGTRLTVV.

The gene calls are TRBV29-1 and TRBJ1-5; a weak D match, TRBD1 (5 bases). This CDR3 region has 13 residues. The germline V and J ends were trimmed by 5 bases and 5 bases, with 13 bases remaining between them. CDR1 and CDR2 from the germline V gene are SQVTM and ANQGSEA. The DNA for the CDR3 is TGCAGCGTTCTCTGGGGGGGGGATCAGCCCCAGCATTTT. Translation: CSVLWGGDQPQHF.